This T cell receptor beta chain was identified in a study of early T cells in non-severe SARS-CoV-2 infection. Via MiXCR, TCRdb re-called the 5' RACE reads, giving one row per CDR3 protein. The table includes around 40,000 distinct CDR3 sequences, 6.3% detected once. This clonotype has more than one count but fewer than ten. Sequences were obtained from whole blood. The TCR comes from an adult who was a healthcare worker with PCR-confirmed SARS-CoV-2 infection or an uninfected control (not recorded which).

The CDR3 coding sequence is TGTGCCAGCAGCCGAGACAGGTTTATCATGCAGCAGTACTTC. Protein product: CASSRDRFIMQQYF. The genes are TRBV7-2 and TRBJ2-7, with D possibly TRBD1 on 6 matching bases. Germline V gene data show CDR1 as SGHTA and CDR2 as FQGNSA. Trimming shortened V by 5 bases and J by 8 bases, and 19 bases separated the two germline ends. CDR3 length: 14 amino acids.